These 5 T cell receptor beta chains share one sample of origin, sequenced in a study of molecular identifiers for immune sequencing clone quantification. TCRdb re-derived calls from the PCR reads in MiXCR, one entry per CDR3 protein. The sample comprises some 320,000 distinct CDR3 sequences, roughly a quarter of which are singletons, and 0.7% to 0.95% rests with the top ten. The sequencing input was naive CD8+ T cells from blood, with Jurkat cell RNA spiked in. As to subset: FACS-sorted CD8+CD4-CCR7+CD45RA+ naive T cells. These TCRs come from a human donor in good health. Some libraries in this study had Jurkat cell RNA spiked in.

In this sample, this clonotype turned up many times. The chain recombines TRBV9 with TRBJ2-1, with unresolved D. The CDR3 has 13 residues. V was shortened by 10 bases and J by 2 bases, with 13 bases between the two germline ends. The germline CDR1 and CDR2 sequences are SGDLS and YYNGEE. CDR3 loop: CASARGTYNEQFF. For the CDR3, the DNA is TGTGCCTCGGCTCGAGGTACCTACAATGAGCAGTTCTTC.

This clonotype was counted ten times or more. The J gene is TRBJ2-2, the V gene TRBV20-1; the D gene is possibly TRBD1 (5 bases). In germline, CDR1 is DFQATT, CDR2 SNEGSKA (reference sequence). Trimming removed 4 bases at V and 5 bases at J, with 11 bases between. The length of the CDR3 is 13 residues. The chain's CDR3 is CSATSGSTGELFF. The CDR3 nucleotides read TGCAGTGCTACGTCAGGGTCGACCGGGGAGCTGTTTTTT.

The table lists this clonotype with many counts. V is TRBV7-9 and J is TRBJ2-6; D is unresolved. The CDR3 length is 15 residues. With 3 bases removed from V and 0 bases from J, the gap between germline ends came to 6 bases. Germline assignment: CDR1 SEHNR and CDR2 FQNEAQ (reference sequence). This chain's CDR3 is CASSFRASGANVLTF. In DNA form, the CDR3 reads TGTGCCAGCAGCTTTAGGGCCTCTGGGGCCAACGTCCTGACTTTC. Combining the CDR3 with reference TRBV7-9 and TRBJ2-6 gives the whole variable domain DTGVSQNPRHKITKRGQNVTFRCDPISEHNRLYWYRQTLGQGPEFLTYFQNEAQLEKSRLLSDRFSAERPKGSFSTLEIQRTEQGDSAMYLCASSFRASGANVLTFGAGSRLTVL.

The J gene is TRBJ2-2, the V gene TRBV30; the D is unclear. CDR1 is GTSNPN and CDR2 is SVGIG in the germline V gene (reference sequence). The CDR3 spans 11 residues. V lost 2 bases, J lost 7 bases, and 5 bases lay in between. For the CDR3, the DNA is TGTGCCTGGAGTCGGAACGGGGAGCTGTTTTTT. Encoded protein: CAWSRNGELFF.

This rearrangement joins TRBV30 to TRBJ2-1; possible D gene TRBD2, 5 bases. V was trimmed by 4 bases and J by 2 bases, leaving 15 bases between them. Germline CDR1 reads GTSNPN; CDR2 reads SVGIG (reference sequence). The CDR3 spans 15 residues. In DNA form, the CDR3 reads TGTGCCTGGAAAGGTTCTAGCCGGACCTACAATGAGCAGTTCTTC. Translation: CAWKGSSRTYNEQFF.